This TCR beta chain was observed in a study of identical twins. The junction had 2 bases not matched to a gene; V was cut back by 0 bases and J by 0 bases. Germline V gene lookup returns CDR1 DFQATT and CDR2 SNEGSKA (reference sequence). This CDR3 comprises 15 residues. MiXCR was run by TCRdb on the 5' RACE reads, yielding one entry per CDR3 protein. The table records under 300,000 distinct CDR3 sequences, roughly an eighth of them present only once. Sequenced input: memory (CD45RO+) T cells sorted from blood. The clonotype comes from a woman under 30 in good health. This rearrangement joins TRBV20-1 to TRBJ2-3, with 8 bases aligning to TRBD2. CDR3: CSARDQRESTDTQYF. The CDR3 DNA reads TGCAGTGCTAGAGACCAGCGGGAGAGCACAGATACGCAGTATTTT.